This T cell receptor beta chain was recovered during a study of blood T cells in healthy people across ages. Findings and caveats of the study: Age showed a roughly linear inverse relationship with TCR beta diversity per million T cells.

Notes on this clonotype: Its specificity is unknown.

CDR1 and CDR2 from the germline V gene are SGHVS and FNYEAQ. This CDR3 is 14 amino acids long. The authors ran a second PCR of about 7 to 11 cycles using a sample-barcoded 5' primer and a J-beta primer mix. One entry per CDR3 protein, called by TCRdb with MiXCR from the 5' RACE reads. The data show around 1,800,000 distinct CDR3 sequences, about two fifths seen once. Researchers isolated at least 7 million PBMCs per sample. Sequenced sample: blood. This chain links TRBV7-6 with TRBJ2-5; perhaps TRBD1 as D (6 bases). The tail of the sequence fits TRBJ2-7 better, so the J call may be wrong. The sequence was obtained from a human donor in good health. CDR3 sequence (DNA): TGTGCCAGCAGCTTAAACCAGGACAGTTACGAGCAGTACTTC. Amino acids: CASSLNQDSYEQYF.